This T cell receptor beta chain was recovered during a study of cytomegalovirus exposure and HLA in healthy donors. Study-wide findings and caveats: Later analysis showed most CMV-associated TCR beta chains appearing HLA-restricted.

This clone came up once. Its specificity is not known. Use of 60 Vbeta and 13 Jbeta primers characterized the PCR. Here immunoSEQ multiplex PCR was the method, and the copy in TCRdb shows in-frame clones only, minus some. The sample carries about 170,000 clones, 55% to 65% recorded once. This CDR3 region has 13 residues. The germline V gene encodes CDR1 LNHDA and CDR2 SQIVND (reference sequence). J was trimmed by 11 bases and V by 0 bases; bases with no gene match: 4. This rearrangement joins TRBV19 to TRBJ2-1; the match to TRBD2 covers 7 bases. This TCR was sampled from a man between 40 and 49 years old in good health and CMV-seronegative. The sequencing sample was made of PBMCs. The CDR3 bases are TGTGCCAGTAGTATAGATCGGGGGGAGAAGCAGTTCTTC. This encodes CASSIDRGEKQFF.